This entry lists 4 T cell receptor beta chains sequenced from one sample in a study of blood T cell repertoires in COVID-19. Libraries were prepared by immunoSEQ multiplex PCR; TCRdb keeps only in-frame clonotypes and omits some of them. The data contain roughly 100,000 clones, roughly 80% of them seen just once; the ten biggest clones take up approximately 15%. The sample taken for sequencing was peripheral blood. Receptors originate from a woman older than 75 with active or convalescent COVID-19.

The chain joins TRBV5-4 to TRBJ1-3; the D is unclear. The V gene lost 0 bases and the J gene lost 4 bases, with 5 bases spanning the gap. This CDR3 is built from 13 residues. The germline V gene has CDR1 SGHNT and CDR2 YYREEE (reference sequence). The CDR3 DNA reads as TGTGCCAGCAGCTTGGATCCGGGAAACACCATATATTTT. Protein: CASSLDPGNTIYF. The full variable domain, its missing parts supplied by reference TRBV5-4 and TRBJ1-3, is ETGVTQSPTHLIKTRGQQVTLRCSSQSGHNTVSWYQQALGQGPQFIFQYYREEENGRGNFPPRFSGLQFPNYSSELNVNALELDDSALYLCASSLDPGNTIYFGEGSWLTVV.

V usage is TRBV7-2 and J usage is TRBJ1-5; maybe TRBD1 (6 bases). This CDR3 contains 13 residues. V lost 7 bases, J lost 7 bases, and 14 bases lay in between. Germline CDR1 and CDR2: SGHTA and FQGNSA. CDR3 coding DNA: TGTGCCAGCACCCTAGGGGGAGGGCAGCCCCAGCATTTT. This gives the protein CASTLGGGQPQHF.

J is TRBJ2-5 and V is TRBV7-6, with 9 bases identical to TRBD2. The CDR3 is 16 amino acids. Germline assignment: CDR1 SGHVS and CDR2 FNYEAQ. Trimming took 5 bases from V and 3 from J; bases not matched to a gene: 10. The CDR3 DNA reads TGTGCCAGCAGCCCGCTTGGTAGCGGGGGAAAAGAGACCCAGTACTTC. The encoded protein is CASSPLGSGGKETQYF.

CDR3 region: CASSLNPRTDTGELFF. The CDR3 nucleotides are TGCGCCAGCAGCTTGAACCCCAGGACTGACACCGGGGAGCTGTTTTTT. The chain carries TRBV5-1 and TRBJ2-2, with D maybe TRBD2 (5 bases). The CDR3 has 16 amino acids. The ends were cut back, 1 base at V and 3 bases at J, with 13 bases in the middle. The V gene's germline CDR1 is SGHRS and CDR2 YFSETQ. The complete variable domain, with remaining parts taken from reference TRBV5-1 and TRBJ2-2, reads KAGVTQTPRYLIKTRGQQVTLSCSPISGHRSVSWYQQTPGQGLQFLFEYFSETQRNKGNFPGRFSGRQFSNSRSEMNVSTLELGDSALYLCASSLNPRTDTGELFFGEGSRLTVL.